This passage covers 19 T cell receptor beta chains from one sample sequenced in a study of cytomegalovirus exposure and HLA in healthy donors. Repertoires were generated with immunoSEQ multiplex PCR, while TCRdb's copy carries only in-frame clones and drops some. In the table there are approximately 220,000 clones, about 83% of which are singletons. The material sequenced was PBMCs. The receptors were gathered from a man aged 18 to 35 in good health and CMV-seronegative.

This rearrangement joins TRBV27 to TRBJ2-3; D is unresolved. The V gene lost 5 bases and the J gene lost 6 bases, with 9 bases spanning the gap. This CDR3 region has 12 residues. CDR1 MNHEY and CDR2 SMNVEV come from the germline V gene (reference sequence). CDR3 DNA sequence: TGTGCCAGCAGTCCTATAGTGGATACGCAGTATTTT. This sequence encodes CASSPIVDTQYF.

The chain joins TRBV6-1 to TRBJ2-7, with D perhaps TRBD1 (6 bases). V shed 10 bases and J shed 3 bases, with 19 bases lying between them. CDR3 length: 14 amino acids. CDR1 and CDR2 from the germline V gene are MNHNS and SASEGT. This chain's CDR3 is CATGPPGTYYEQYF. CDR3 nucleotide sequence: TGTGCCACCGGCCCTCCCGGGACATACTACGAGCAGTACTTC.

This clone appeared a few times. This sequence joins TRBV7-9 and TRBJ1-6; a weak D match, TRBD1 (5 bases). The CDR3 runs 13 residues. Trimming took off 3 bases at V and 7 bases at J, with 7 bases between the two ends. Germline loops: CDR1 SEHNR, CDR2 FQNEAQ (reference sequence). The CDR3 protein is CASSFDRNSPLHF. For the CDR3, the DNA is TGTGCCAGCAGCTTCGACAGAAATTCACCCCTCCACTTT.

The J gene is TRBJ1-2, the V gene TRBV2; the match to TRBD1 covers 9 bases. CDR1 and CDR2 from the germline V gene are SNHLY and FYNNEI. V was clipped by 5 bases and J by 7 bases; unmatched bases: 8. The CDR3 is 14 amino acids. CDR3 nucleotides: TGTGCCAGCAGTCAATTCCGGGACAGGGTTGGCTACACCTTC. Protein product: CASSQFRDRVGYTF.

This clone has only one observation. DNA of the CDR3: TGTGCCTGGAGTGAACTTAGGTGGACTAGCGAATTTAGGGGGCAAGAGACCCAGTACTTC. Translating it yields CAWSELRWTSEFRGQETQYF. V and J are TRBV30 and TRBJ2-5; the match to TRBD2 covers 9 bases. This CDR3 has 20 residues. Germline trimming cut 1 base from V and 2 bases from J; bases unmatched to any gene: 20. Per germline, CDR1 GTSNPN and CDR2 SVGIG (reference sequence).

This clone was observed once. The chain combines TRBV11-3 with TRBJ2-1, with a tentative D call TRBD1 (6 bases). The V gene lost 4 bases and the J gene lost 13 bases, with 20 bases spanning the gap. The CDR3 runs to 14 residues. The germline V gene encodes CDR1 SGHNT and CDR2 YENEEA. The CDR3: CASSSDSDGLIQFF. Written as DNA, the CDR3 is TGTGCCAGCAGCTCGGACAGTGACGGGCTGATACAGTTCTTC.

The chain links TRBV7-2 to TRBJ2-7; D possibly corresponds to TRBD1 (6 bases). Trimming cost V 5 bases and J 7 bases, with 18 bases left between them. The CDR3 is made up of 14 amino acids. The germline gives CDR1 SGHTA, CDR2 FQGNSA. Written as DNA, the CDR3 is TGTGCCAGCAGCCAAGGGGGTAGGAAATGGGAGCAGTACTTC. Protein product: CASSQGGRKWEQYF.

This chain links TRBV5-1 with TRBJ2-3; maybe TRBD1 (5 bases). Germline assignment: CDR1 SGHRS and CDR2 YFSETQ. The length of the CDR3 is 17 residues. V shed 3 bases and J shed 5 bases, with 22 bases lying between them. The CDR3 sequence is CASSSTGALTRGDTQYF. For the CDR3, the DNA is TGCGCCAGCAGCTCTACTGGGGCCCTGACAAGGGGAGATACGCAGTATTTT.

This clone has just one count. The chain's CDR3 is CASSQDSGGINSPLHF. DNA for the CDR3: TGCGCCAGCAGCCAAGATAGCGGCGGCATTAATTCACCCCTCCACTTT. The V and J genes are TRBV4-3 and TRBJ1-6; D uncertain. This CDR3 comprises 16 residues. Germline V gene lookup returns CDR1 LGHNA and CDR2 YSLEER. V shed 0 bases and J shed 6 bases, with 12 bases lying between them.

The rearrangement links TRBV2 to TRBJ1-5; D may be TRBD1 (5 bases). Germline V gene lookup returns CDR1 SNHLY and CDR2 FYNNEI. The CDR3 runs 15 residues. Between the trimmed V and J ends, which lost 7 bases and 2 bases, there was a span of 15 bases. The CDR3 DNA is TGTGCCAGCACCCGCGGGGCGGCGGGCAATCAGCCCCAGCATTTT. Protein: CASTRGAAGNQPQHF.

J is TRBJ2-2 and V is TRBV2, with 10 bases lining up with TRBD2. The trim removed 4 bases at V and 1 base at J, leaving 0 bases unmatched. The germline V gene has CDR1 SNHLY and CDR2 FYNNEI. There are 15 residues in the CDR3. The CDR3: CASSGLAGNTGELFF. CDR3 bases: TGTGCCAGCAGTGGACTAGCGGGGAACACCGGGGAGCTGTTTTTT.

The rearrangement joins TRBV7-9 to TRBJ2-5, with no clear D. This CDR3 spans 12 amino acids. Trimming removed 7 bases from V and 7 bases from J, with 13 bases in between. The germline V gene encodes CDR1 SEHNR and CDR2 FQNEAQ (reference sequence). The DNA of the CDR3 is TGTGCCAGCACCCTTGGCTCAAGGACCCAGTACTTC. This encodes CASTLGSRTQYF.

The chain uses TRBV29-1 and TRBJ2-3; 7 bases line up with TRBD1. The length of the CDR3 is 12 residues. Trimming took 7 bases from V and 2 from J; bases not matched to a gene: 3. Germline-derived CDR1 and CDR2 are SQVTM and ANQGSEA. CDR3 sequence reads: CSATGITDTQYF. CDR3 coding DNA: TGCAGCGCGACAGGGATCACAGATACGCAGTATTTT.

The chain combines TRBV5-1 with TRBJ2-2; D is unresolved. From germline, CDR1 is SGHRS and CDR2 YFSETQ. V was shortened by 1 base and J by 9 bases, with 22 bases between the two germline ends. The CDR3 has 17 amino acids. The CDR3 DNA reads TGCGCCAGCAGCTTGTTAGAAGTGACAATCCCCTCCAGGGAGCTGTTTTTT. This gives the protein CASSLLEVTIPSRELFF.

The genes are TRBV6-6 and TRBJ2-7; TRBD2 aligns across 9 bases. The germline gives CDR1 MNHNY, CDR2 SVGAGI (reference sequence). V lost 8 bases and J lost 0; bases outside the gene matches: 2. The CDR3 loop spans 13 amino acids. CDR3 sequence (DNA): TGTGCCAGCGGGGGACTAGCCTCCTACGAGCAGTACTTC. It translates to CASGGLASYEQYF.

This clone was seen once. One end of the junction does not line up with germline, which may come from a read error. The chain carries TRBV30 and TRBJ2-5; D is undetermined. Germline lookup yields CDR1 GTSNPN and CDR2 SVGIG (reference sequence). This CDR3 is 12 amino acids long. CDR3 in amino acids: CARSKREETQYF. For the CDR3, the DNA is TGTGCCCGGAGTAAACGGGAAGAGACCCAGTACTTC.

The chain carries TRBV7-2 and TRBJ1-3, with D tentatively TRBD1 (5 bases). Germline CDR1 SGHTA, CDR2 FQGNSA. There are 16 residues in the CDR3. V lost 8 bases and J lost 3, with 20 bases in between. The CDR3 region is CASSIHRGDGGNTIYF. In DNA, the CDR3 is TGTGCCAGCTCCATTCATCGGGGGGATGGTGGAAACACCATATATTTT.

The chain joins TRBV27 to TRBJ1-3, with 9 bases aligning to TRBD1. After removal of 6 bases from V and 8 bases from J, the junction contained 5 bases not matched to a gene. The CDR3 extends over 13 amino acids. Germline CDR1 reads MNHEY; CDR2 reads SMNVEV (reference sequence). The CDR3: CASSPGTGHTIYF. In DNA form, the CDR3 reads TGTGCCAGCAGCCCCGGGACAGGGCACACCATATATTTT.

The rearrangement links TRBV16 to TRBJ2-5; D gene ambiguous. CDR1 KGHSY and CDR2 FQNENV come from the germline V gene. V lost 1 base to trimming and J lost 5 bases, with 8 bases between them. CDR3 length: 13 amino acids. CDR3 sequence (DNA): TGTGCCAGCAGCCAATTTGTCGGGGAGACCCAGTACTTC. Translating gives CASSQFVGETQYF.